Below are 32 T cell receptor beta chains sequenced from a single sample in a study of T cell repertoires in cytomegalovirus infection. In TCRdb, the reads were re-called with MiXCR into one record per CDR3 protein. The data hold approximately 500,000 distinct CDR3 sequences, with approximately 16% observed a single time. Sequenced: CD8+ T cells from PBMCs. The receptors derive from a human donor in good health (CMV status not recorded). Some clones in this sample may be carry-over from other donors' samples.

This chain uses TRBV4-1 with TRBJ2-7; a weak D match, TRBD2 (5 bases). V lost 0 bases and J lost 0, with 12 bases in between. CDR3 length: 16 amino acids. In germline, CDR1 is MGHRA, CDR2 YSYEKL. CDR3 residues: CASSQDTGESSYEQYF. For the CDR3, the DNA is TGCGCCAGCAGCCAAGATACCGGGGAAAGCTCCTACGAGCAGTACTTC.

The chain is built from TRBV14 and TRBJ2-3, with 10 bases fitting TRBD2. Per the germline V gene, CDR1 is SGHDN and CDR2 is FVKESK. This CDR3 comprises 17 residues. Trimming cost V 1 base and J 2 bases; bases outside gene matches: 6. This CDR3 reads CASSQVRAGGNTDTQYF. DNA of the CDR3: TGTGCCAGCAGCCAAGTAAGAGCGGGAGGGAACACAGATACGCAGTATTTT.

The V call is TRBV9, the J call TRBJ1-2; 7 nucleotides line up with TRBD1. The CDR3 has 14 amino acids. After removal of 0 bases from V and 8 bases from J, the junction contained 7 bases not matched to a gene. Germline V gene sequence: CDR1 SGDLS, CDR2 YYNGEE. Written as DNA, the CDR3 is TGTGCCAGCAGCGTAGCTACAGGGGAGGGGGGCTACACCTTC. Encoded protein: CASSVATGEGGYTF.

This clonotype was seen only a few times. The V gene is TRBV10-3, the J gene TRBJ1-1; D gene uncertain. The CDR3 contains 15 residues. Trimming pared 2 bases from V and 0 bases from J, leaving 10 bases between. In germline, CDR1 is ENHRY, CDR2 SYGVKD. The CDR3, as DNA: TGTGCCATCAGTGAGCGGATCGAACTGAACACTGAAGCTTTCTTT. Translating gives CAISERIELNTEAFF.

In its sample, this clonotype was seen many times. The V and J genes are TRBV7-2 and TRBJ1-1; D is perhaps TRBD1 (6 bases). The CDR3 loop spans 14 amino acids. CDR1 is SGHTA and CDR2 is FQGNSA in the germline V gene. Between the trimmed V and J ends, which lost 2 bases and 0 bases, there was a span of 7 bases. The CDR3 here is CASSLNRVNTEAFF. The CDR3 coding sequence is TGTGCCAGCAGCTTAAACAGGGTGAACACTGAAGCTTTCTTT.

In this sample, this clonotype turned up many times. The chain uses TRBV19 and TRBJ2-1; D remains unclear. Germline CDR1 reads LNHDA; CDR2 reads SQIVND (reference sequence). Trimming took off 4 bases at V and 0 bases at J, with 7 bases between the two ends. The CDR3 has 14 residues. CDR3 coding DNA: TGTGCCAGTAGTAGTACGAGCTCCTACAATGAGCAGTTCTTC. This codes for CASSSTSSYNEQFF.

The chain is built from TRBV12-5 and TRBJ1-5; D not certain. This CDR3 has 14 residues. The V end was cut by 8 bases, the J end by 0 bases, with 11 bases between. CDR1 is LGHNT and CDR2 is FRNRAP in the germline V gene. The CDR3 loop reads CASWEGSSNQPQHF. CDR3 nucleotide sequence: TGTGCTAGTTGGGAGGGCAGTAGCAATCAGCCCCAGCATTTT.

This clonotype occurred a few times. This chain links TRBV2 with TRBJ2-1, with TRBD2 matching 7 bases. Germline assignment: CDR1 SNHLY and CDR2 FYNNEI. The CDR3 is 15 residues long. V was clipped by 7 bases and J by 4 bases; unmatched bases: 10. The CDR3 sequence is CASNGLADIYNEQFF. The DNA of the CDR3 is TGTGCCAGCAATGGGCTAGCGGATATATACAATGAGCAGTTCTTC.

This clonotype appeared many times. The rearrangement links TRBV12-3 or TRBV12-4 to TRBJ1-4; the match to TRBD1 covers 7 bases. After removal of 1 base from V and 7 bases from J, the junction contained 6 bases not matched to a gene. The CDR3 sequence is 15 residues long. DNA of the CDR3: TGTGCCAGCAGTTTAGGGGACAGACCTTTTGAAAAACTGTTTTTT. It translates to CASSLGDRPFEKLFF.

Many counts were recorded for this clonotype. This chain uses TRBV11-2 with TRBJ1-2; D gene unclear. The germline V gene encodes CDR1 SGHAT and CDR2 FQNNGV. The CDR3 contains 15 residues. Trimming removed 4 bases at V and 0 bases at J, with 12 bases between. DNA of the CDR3: TGTGCCAGCAGCTCACCCTTTAGAGCTAACTATGGCTACACCTTC. This sequence encodes CASSSPFRANYGYTF.

The V and J genes are TRBV4-1 and TRBJ1-5; no clear D. CDR1 is MGHRA, CDR2 YSYEKL, per germline. The CDR3 runs 14 residues. V lost 0 bases, J lost 6 bases, and 9 bases lay in between. The CDR3 spells CASSQEKFSQPQHF. As DNA, the CDR3 is TGCGCCAGCAGCCAAGAAAAATTTTCTCAGCCCCAGCATTTT.

In this sample, this clonotype turned up many times. The chain carries TRBV7-9 and TRBJ1-1, with D maybe TRBD1 (5 bases). V shed 6 bases and J shed 4 bases, with 9 bases lying between them. Germline V gene lookup returns CDR1 SEHNR and CDR2 FQNEAQ (reference sequence). The CDR3 spans 12 residues. The chain's CDR3 is CASRDQGTEAFF. CDR3 in DNA: TGTGCCAGCAGGGATCAGGGCACTGAAGCTTTCTTT. Filled out from reference TRBV7-9 and TRBJ1-1, the complete variable domain reads DTGVSQNPRHKITKRGQNVTFRCDPISEHNRLYWYRQTLGQGPEFLTYFQNEAQLEKSRLLSDRFSAERPKGSFSTLEIQRTEQGDSAMYLCASRDQGTEAFFGQGTRLTVV.

This clonotype was observed at least ten times. The chain has TRBV7-2 and TRBJ1-1, with D hard to call. This CDR3 comprises 12 residues. Trimming shortened V by 10 bases and J by 7 bases, and 16 bases separated the two germline ends. The germline CDR1 and CDR2 sequences are SGHTA and FQGNSA. CDR3 sequence: CAKQYLAGEAFF. The DNA for the CDR3 is TGTGCCAAACAGTATCTCGCCGGTGAAGCTTTCTTT.

This clonotype was observed many times. V gene TRBV6-2 or TRBV6-3 combines with J gene TRBJ1-2, with D perhaps matching TRBD1 (5 bases). The V end was cut by 3 bases, the J end by 5 bases, with 7 bases between. The CDR3 length is 12 residues. Germline CDR1 and CDR2: MNHEY and SVGEGT. The CDR3 coding sequence is TGTGCCAGCAGTTATACAGGATATGGCTACACCTTC. Its translation is CASSYTGYGYTF.

This clonotype was seen repeatedly, ten times or more. The V and J genes are TRBV7-3 and TRBJ1-2, with 7 bases identical to TRBD1. Germline CDR1 is SGHTA and CDR2 is FQGTGA. Trimming at V came to 5 bases and at J to 0 bases, leaving 6 bases not matched to a gene. The CDR3 consists of 15 residues. CDR3 nucleotide sequence: TGTGCCAGCAGCCCCACCGGGACAGCTAACTATGGCTACACCTTC. It is translated as CASSPTGTANYGYTF.

This clonotype was detected many times. The CDR3 DNA follows: TGTGCCAGCAGGGAAGGACAGGGGGTTCAGCCCCAGCATTTT. It codes for CASREGQGVQPQHF. This chain joins TRBV28 and TRBJ1-5, with TRBD1 matching 10 bases. Germline CDR1 MDHEN, CDR2 SYDVKM. Losses at the gene ends were 6 bases for V and 6 bases for J; bases not matched to a gene: 5. CDR3 length equals 14 residues.

This sequence joins TRBV27 and TRBJ2-7, with 13 bases that match TRBD2. V lost 4 bases, J lost 3 bases, and 6 bases stayed unmatched. Germline loops: CDR1 MNHEY, CDR2 SMNVEV (reference sequence). The CDR3 spans 16 residues. The CDR3, as DNA: TGTGCCAGCAGTTCGGGACTAGCGGGATCCCGCTACGAGCAGTACTTC. Translated: CASSSGLAGSRYEQYF.

This clonotype appeared many times. The chain has TRBV7-8 and TRBJ2-7; TRBD1 matches 12 bases. V lost 0 bases to trimming and J lost 7 bases; unmatched junction nucleotides: 7. The length of the CDR3 is 16 residues. From germline, CDR1 is SGHVS and CDR2 FQNEAQ. CDR3 sequence reads: CASSLARGQGAWEQYF. DNA of the CDR3: TGTGCCAGCAGCTTAGCGCGGGGACAGGGGGCTTGGGAGCAGTACTTC.

The V and J genes are TRBV27 and TRBJ2-3; a possible D gene is TRBD2 (6 bases). V lost 5 bases, J lost 2 bases, and 14 bases lay in between. The germline V gene encodes CDR1 MNHEY and CDR2 SMNVEV (reference sequence). The CDR3 contains 15 residues. CDR3 amino acids: CASSGRDFYTDTQYF. CDR3 nucleotide sequence: TGTGCCAGCAGTGGCAGGGACTTCTACACAGATACGCAGTATTTT.

This chain connects TRBV14 to TRBJ1-2; possible D gene TRBD1, 5 bases. The germline CDR1 and CDR2 sequences are SGHDN and FVKESK. Trimming removed 2 bases from V and 4 bases from J, with 17 bases in between. The CDR3 totals 16 residues. This chain's CDR3 is CASSQYSPGTGYGYTF. DNA for the CDR3: TGTGCCAGCAGCCAATATTCTCCCGGGACTGGCTATGGCTACACCTTC.

This clonotype was observed at least ten times. The gene calls are TRBV11-2 and TRBJ1-5, with unresolved D. V lost 0 bases and J lost 0, with 6 bases in between. Looked up from germline, CDR1 is SGHAT and CDR2 is FQNNGV. The CDR3 runs 15 residues. The CDR3 region has the DNA TGTGCCAGCAGCTTAGATCAGTCTAGCAATCAGCCCCAGCATTTT. Its translation is CASSLDQSSNQPQHF.

Notes on this clonotype: The junction and the germline gene differ at one end; a read error may be behind it. V and J are TRBV7-8 and TRBJ2-7, with 11 bases lining up with TRBD2. CDR1 SGHVS and CDR2 FQNEAQ come from the germline V gene. CDR3 length: 15 amino acids. The chain's CDR3 is CASSLLLAGVNEHYF. The CDR3 region has the DNA TGTGCCAGCAGCTTGTTACTAGCGGGAGTCAACGAGCATTACTTC.

In this sample, this clonotype turned up many times. The chain is built from TRBV19 and TRBJ1-1, with a possible D match to TRBD1 (5 bases). CDR1 is LNHDA and CDR2 is SQIVND in the germline V gene (reference sequence). CDR3 length: 15 residues. Trimming shortened V by 3 bases and J by 3 bases, and 14 bases separated the two germline ends. Here the CDR3 reads CASSISTEGDTEAFF. The CDR3 nucleotides are TGTGCCAGTAGTATCAGCACGGAAGGGGACACTGAAGCTTTCTTT.

The V gene is TRBV18, the J gene TRBJ1-5; possible D gene TRBD1, 6 bases. The V end lost 2 bases, the J end lost 2 bases, and 19 bases lay between the germline ends. CDR1 is KGHSH, CDR2 LQKENI, per germline. The CDR3 consists of 18 residues. DNA for the CDR3: TGTGCCAGCTCACCAGAACAGGGATGGGATATGGGCAATCAGCCCCAGCATTTT. Protein product: CASSPEQGWDMGNQPQHF. Supplemented by reference TRBV18 and TRBJ1-5, the full variable domain reads NAGVMQNPRHLVRRRGQEARLRCSPMKGHSHVYWYRQLPEEGLKFMVYLQKENIIDESGMPKERFSAEFPKEGPSILRIQQVVRGDSAAYFCASSPEQGWDMGNQPQHFGDGTRLSIL.

This clonotype was observed a few times. This chain joins TRBV28 and TRBJ2-5; unclear D gene. Germline CDR1 is MDHEN and CDR2 is SYDVKM. This CDR3 spans 14 amino acids. V was shortened by 2 bases and J by 0 bases, with 7 bases between the two germline ends. This CDR3 is CASSLPRDQETQYF. CDR3 bases: TGTGCCAGCAGTTTACCACGTGACCAAGAGACCCAGTACTTC.

This clonotype was seen many times. The chain uses TRBV6-1 and TRBJ2-5, with D hard to call. Germline V gene lookup returns CDR1 MNHNS and CDR2 SASEGT. The CDR3 loop spans 15 amino acids. Trimming removed 7 bases at V and 4 bases at J, with 19 bases between. CDR3 protein: CASTPYVALGETQYF. CDR3 sequence (DNA): TGTGCCAGCACCCCTTATGTGGCCCTCGGAGAGACCCAGTACTTC.

About this clonotype itself: This may come from a read error, since a much larger clone is one base off. The chain has TRBV7-8 and TRBJ2-7; no clear D. The CDR3 sequence is 13 residues long. Germline CDR1 SGHVS, CDR2 FQNEAQ. CDR3 in amino acids: CTSSSWGSYEQYF. The CDR3 bases are TGTACCAGCAGCTCCTGGGGCTCCTACGAGCAGTACTTC. Full variable domain (outside the CDR3, taken from reference TRBV7-8 and TRBJ2-7): GAGVSQSPRYKVAKRGQDVALRCDPISGHVSLFWYQQALGQGPEFLTYFQNEAQLDKSGLPSDRFFAERPEGSVSTLKIQRTQQEDSAVYLCTSSSWGSYEQYFGPGTRLTVT.

The chain is built from TRBV29-1 and TRBJ1-1; TRBD1 aligns across 7 bases. The CDR3 runs 14 residues. V was pared by 6 bases and J by 0 bases, with 7 bases of the junction left unmatched. The germline CDR1 and CDR2 sequences are SQVTM and ANQGSEA. The CDR3 region has the DNA TGCAGCGTCACCCCGGACAGGTTGAACACTGAAGCTTTCTTT. Its protein is CSVTPDRLNTEAFF.

This clonotype showed up many times. In nucleotides, the CDR3 is TGTGCCAGCAGTCTTTCAGGGGGCTCCACTGAAGCTTTCTTT. Protein: CASSLSGGSTEAFF. V and J are TRBV25-1 and TRBJ1-1, with 8 bases aligning to TRBD1. This CDR3 has 14 amino acids. V lost 5 bases and J lost 4; bases outside the gene matches: 6. From germline, CDR1 is MGHDK and CDR2 SYGVNS.

Many counts were recorded for this clonotype. V is TRBV7-6 and J is TRBJ2-1, with TRBD2 as a possible D gene (6 bases). This CDR3 has 14 amino acids. Trimming left V 1 base short and J 9 bases short, with 13 bases between. The V gene's germline CDR1 is SGHVS and CDR2 FNYEAQ. This chain's CDR3 is CASSLGRGASEQFF. CDR3 in DNA: TGTGCCAGCAGCTTAGGGCGGGGTGCAAGTGAGCAGTTCTTC.

The genes are TRBV14 and TRBJ1-2; D is uncertain. The CDR3 is 13 amino acids. V lost 6 bases and J 2 bases, leaving 10 bases between the germline ends. Per germline, CDR1 SGHDN and CDR2 FVKESK. In nucleotides, the CDR3 is TGTGCCAGCAGGAAGGACGTAAACTATGGCTACACCTTC. It codes for CASRKDVNYGYTF.

The J gene is TRBJ2-5, the V gene TRBV25-1, with D unresolved. CDR1 and CDR2 (germline): MGHDK, SYGVNS. The V end was cut by 1 base, the J end by 4 bases, with 10 bases between. CDR3 length: 14 amino acids. The chain's CDR3 is CASSELRTIETQYF. CDR3 in DNA: TGTGCCAGCAGTGAATTGCGGACGATAGAGACCCAGTACTTC.